This T cell receptor (beta chain) was obtained from a study of monozygotic twins with inflammatory bowel disease (dated by TCRdb to about 2019). In the study overall: The complete study included 28 monozygotic twin pairs: 19 IBD-discordant Danish pairs and nine German pairs, of which four were IBD-concordant and five were IBD-discordant. Each individual had, on average, about 151 000 unique TCRalpha sequences and 181 000 unique TCRbeta sequences available for analysis. The search for disease-associated traits relied mainly on comparing, within discordant pairs, IBD patients with their genetically identical healthy co-twins.

Library preparation employed 5' RACE. Each TCR library was prepared from about 3.5 ug of total RNA. For each sample, cDNA synthesis was carried out in eight separate reactions using SMARTScribe reverse transcriptase. During cDNA synthesis, unique molecular identifiers containing a 6-nucleotide sample barcode were introduced by template switching. Two nested PCRs of about 15 and 9 cycles amplified the TCRalpha and TCRbeta cDNA, and bead purification followed each PCR. Before amplification, the cDNA was treated with uracil DNA-glycosylase and purified using the QIAquick PCR purification kit. The second PCR added Illumina TruSeq-compatible adapters along with sample-specific barcodes. Library quality and concentration were assessed using TapeStation and Qubit, and 4.5 to 5.5 ng of each library was pooled. The pooled libraries were sequenced with 2 x 100 bp reads and custom sequencing primers on an Illumina HiSeq2500 single-index Rapid Run. The original pipeline was this. MiGEC version 1.2.6 was used for UMI-based consensus assembly to correct PCR and sequencing errors. MiXCR version 2.1.1 handled V(D)J alignment, clonotype assembly and CDR3 extraction. Normalisation of gene usage, clonotype sharing and MAIT/NKT TCR abundance was achieved by analysing the top 1000, 10 000 and 20 000 clonotypes per sample. After downsampling to 27 000 UMIs, diversity was calculated as the inverse Simpson index using the vegan R package. Paired Mann-Whitney U tests were applied to discordant twin pairs, and Benjamini-Hochberg correction was used for multiple testing. TCRdb reprocessed the reads and provides one entry for every CDR3 protein sequence; no DNA is given. TCRdb's processing, not the authors', yielded these V and J calls. The sample's clone listing holds over 350,000 distinct CDR3 sequences. The ten largest clones capture just over 2.5% of the sample.

An approximately 2.5 ml peripheral blood sample was drawn into PAXgene tubes per donor and stored at -80°C. Total RNA was isolated from whole blood with the PAXgene blood miRNA kit on an automated QIAcube, without T cell sorting. Peripheral blood from monozygotic twin pairs who were concordant or discordant for inflammatory bowel disease underwent deep TCRalpha and TCRbeta repertoire profiling using unique molecular barcoding. For every twin pair, smoking habits were documented, and each individual was categorised as a current, former or never smoker. Results and caveats for the whole study, not just this receptor: TCRbeta repertoire diversity, by inverse Simpson index, was decreased in IBD patients compared with their healthy co-twins. Concordant and discordant twins showed no difference in repertoire similarity, possibly because of limited statistical power. Because patients were on differing immunosuppressive treatments, the repertoires may have picked up extra background noise and inter-individual variability. IBD patients shared fewer clonotypes with other individuals than healthy twins did, most markedly in patients showing signs of disease activity. Distinction between different T cell subtypes could not be achieved in the analysis. The results gave no support for a single strong signal or clonotype linked to IBD.

Reading from cysteine to phenylalanine, the CDR3 counts 14 amino acids. DNA is not recorded here. The CDR1 and CDR2 encoded by the germline V gene (reference sequence) are DFQATT and SNEGSKA. Worth noting for this clonotype: Its antigen is unknown.

The chain was built from TRBV20-1 and TRBJ2-7; the TCRdb call, TRBD1, lacks DNA for checking. The material sequenced was blood. This receptor was identified in a human donor with ulcerative colitis or Crohn's disease, or a healthy co-twin of an affected twin (not recorded which). The CDR3 protein: CSARDEDRFIEQYF.